Reported below is one T cell receptor beta chain. Its antigen is as yet unknown. PCR was performed using 60 Vbeta and 13 Jbeta primers. Measured with immunoSEQ multiplex PCR; TCRdb has only the in-frame clones, and not every one. The data show roughly 150,000 clones, around 79% seen once. This CDR3 spans 14 amino acids. CDR1 SGHTA and CDR2 FQGTGA come from the germline V gene. Trimming removed 4 bases at V and 1 base at J, with 9 bases between. The data originate from a study of cytomegalovirus exposure and HLA in healthy donors. Overall study findings and caveats: In a later analysis, common viral pathogens appeared linked to several of the most significant clusters. Cytomegalovirus-associated status was assigned to some 160 TCR beta chains. Rarity marked most TCR sequences, yet some public TCRs occurred in many donors. It was assumed in the presence/absence analyses that sequencing depth was roughly uniform across donors.

The sequencing sample was made of PBMCs. The chain carries TRBV7-3 and TRBJ2-3; D is perhaps TRBD1 (5 bases). The clonotype comes from a male donor in good health and CMV-seronegative. The CDR3 spells CASSSRARTDTQYF. In DNA form, the CDR3 reads TGTGCCAGCAGCTCCAGGGCCCGCACAGATACGCAGTATTTT.